One TCR beta chain is described in this entry. This record belongs to a study of blood T cell repertoires in COVID-19. Overall study context: T cells, B-cell-depleted T cells, or PBMCs supplied cDNA or gDNA.

The CDR3 consists of 13 residues. From germline, CDR1 is MNHEY and CDR2 SVGAGI. Trimming removed 5 bases from V and 8 bases from J; junction bases left unmatched: 6. Participants' own reports of clinical history determined their cohort assignment. Two negative PCRs, clearance, or symptom resolution were required of recovered Cohort 3 donors. Original handling: Amplifying reference gene primers gave estimates of nucleated cell counts. Sequencing used immunoSEQ multiplex PCR; TCRdb keeps in-frame clones, though not all of them. The V and J calls and clone size are taken from that table; D and trimming were inferred from the DNA. Found here are fewer than 250,000 clones, 86% of them singletons; the top ten hold approximately 2.1%.

Sequencing was carried out using PBMCs or T cells enriched from blood (not recorded which). This chain connects TRBV6-5 to TRBJ1-2; 9 bases are shared with TRBD1. The sequence was obtained from a woman between 45 and 60 years old who had recovered from COVID-19. The CDR3 reads CASSLRQGDGYTF. As DNA, the CDR3 is TGTGCCAGCAGTCTCCGACAGGGGGACGGCTACACCTTC.